These 11 T cell receptor beta chains came from one sample sequenced in a study of shared clonotypes between healthy human individuals. Assay: immunoSEQ multiplex PCR; the TCRdb copy retains only in-frame clones and omits some. Altogether some 2 million clones are present, approximately 95% being singletons, with the ten largest covering roughly 0.13%. Source material: naive CD4+ T cells sorted from blood. Specified subset: CD45RA+ positively selected. These receptors were collected from a man aged 18 to 29 in good health.

This sequence joins TRBV10-3 and TRBJ2-3; D is uncertain. This CDR3 comprises 12 residues. Germline values: CDR1 ENHRY, CDR2 SYGVKD. The V end was cut by 1 base, the J end by 4 bases, with 3 bases between. This chain's CDR3 is CAISEFSDTQYF. DNA of the CDR3: TGTGCCATCAGTGAGTTCTCAGATACGCAGTATTTT.

As to this clone: Other nucleotide sequences from this sample produce the same CDR3. CDR3 amino acids: CASSTLAGAPYEQYF. The DNA for the CDR3 is TGTGCCAGCAGCACCCTAGCGGGAGCCCCCTACGAGCAGTACTTC. This chain links TRBV11-2 with TRBJ2-7; TRBD2 agrees at 10 bases. The CDR3 runs 15 residues. The J segment lost 2 bases and the V segment lost 5 bases, leaving 6 bases of the junction unmatched. Germline V CDR1 and CDR2: SGHAT, FQNNGV.

The V call is TRBV18, the J call TRBJ1-2; weak D call: TRBD1 (6 bases). The length of the CDR3 is 14 residues. V lost 3 bases to trimming and J lost 4 bases, with 12 bases between them. Per germline, CDR1 KGHSH and CDR2 LQKENI. The CDR3 sequence is CASSPGALFYGYTF. CDR3 nucleotides: TGTGCCAGCTCACCGGGGGCTCTTTTCTATGGCTACACCTTC.

Only one count was recorded for this clone. This chain connects TRBV10-3 to TRBJ2-7, with D maybe TRBD2 (5 bases). The CDR3 has 15 amino acids. The germline V and J ends were trimmed by 2 bases and 0 bases, with 11 bases remaining between them. CDR1 is ENHRY and CDR2 is SYGVKD in the germline V gene. This CDR3 is CAISEVQRSSYEQYF. Written as DNA, the CDR3 is TGTGCCATCAGTGAGGTACAGCGGAGCTCCTACGAGCAGTACTTC.

The rearrangement uses TRBV9 and TRBJ1-3, with D hard to call. The germline V gene encodes CDR1 SGDLS and CDR2 YYNGEE. The CDR3 totals 17 residues. The germline V and J ends were trimmed by 0 bases and 2 bases, with 15 bases remaining between them. The CDR3 DNA sequence: TGTGCCAGCAGCGTAGCCCCCCCGGGCACACCTGGAAACACCATATATTTT. Translating it yields CASSVAPPGTPGNTIYF.

The CDR3 coding sequence is TGTGCCAGCAGCCAACAGACAGGGGGATTGGAGAACTATGGCTACACCTTC. It codes for CASSQQTGGLENYGYTF. The rearrangement joins TRBV4-2 to TRBJ1-2, with 9 positions matching TRBD1. J was trimmed by 2 bases and V by 2 bases; bases with no gene match: 9. Germline V lookup: CDR1 LGHNA, CDR2 YNFKEQ. The CDR3 length is 17 residues.

With regard to this clone: The sample carries other DNA sequences with the same CDR3. The V call is TRBV18, the J call TRBJ2-5; D is unresolved. Trimming removed 3 bases from V and 5 bases from J, with 10 bases in between. CDR3 length equals 13 residues. In germline, CDR1 is KGHSH, CDR2 LQKENI. The CDR3 nucleotides read TGTGCCAGCTCACCGATAGCCGGGGAGACCCAGTACTTC. Encoded protein: CASSPIAGETQYF. Together with reference TRBV18 and TRBJ2-5, the CDR3 gives the full variable domain: NAGVMQNPRHLVRRRGQEARLRCSPMKGHSHVYWYRQLPEEGLKFMVYLQKENIIDESGMPKERFSAEFPKEGPSILRIQQVVRGDSAAYFCASSPIAGETQYFGPGTRLLVL.

The V gene is TRBV5-4, the J gene TRBJ1-3; TRBD1 is a possible D gene (6 bases). The CDR3 covers 17 residues. The germline gives CDR1 SGHNT, CDR2 YYREEE (reference sequence). The V end lost 0 bases, the J end lost 0 bases, and 13 bases lay between the germline ends. The CDR3 DNA reads TGTGCCAGCAGCTTGGGGGGACATATCGTCTCTGGAAACACCATATATTTT. Its protein product is CASSLGGHIVSGNTIYF.

The CDR3 DNA reads as TGTGCCAGCAGCTTGGCGTTGGGCAGGGTTAATTCACCCCTCCACTTT. This codes for CASSLALGRVNSPLHF. The chain employs TRBV5-5 and TRBJ1-6, with D maybe TRBD1 (5 bases). The V gene lost 0 bases and the J gene lost 6 bases, with 13 bases spanning the gap. Germline V gene data show CDR1 as SGHKS and CDR2 as YYEKEE (reference sequence). The CDR3 contains 16 residues.

The J gene is TRBJ2-3, the V gene TRBV10-3, with 7 nucleotides matching TRBD2. The V gene's germline CDR1 is ENHRY and CDR2 SYGVKD. The CDR3 is 12 residues long. Unmatched junction bases numbered 3, after V lost 10 bases and J lost 2 bases. This CDR3 is CASRDYTDTQYF. CDR3 nucleotide sequence: TGTGCCAGCAGGGACTACACAGATACGCAGTATTTT.

This sequence joins TRBV2 and TRBJ2-2; 12 nucleotides line up with TRBD1. Trimming at V came to 6 bases and at J to 7 bases, leaving 3 bases not matched to a gene. The germline V gene encodes CDR1 SNHLY and CDR2 FYNNEI. The CDR3 has 14 residues. The CDR3 DNA follows: TGTGCCAGCAGGGGGACAGGGGGCCTCGGGGAGCTGTTTTTT. Its protein product is CASRGTGGLGELFF.